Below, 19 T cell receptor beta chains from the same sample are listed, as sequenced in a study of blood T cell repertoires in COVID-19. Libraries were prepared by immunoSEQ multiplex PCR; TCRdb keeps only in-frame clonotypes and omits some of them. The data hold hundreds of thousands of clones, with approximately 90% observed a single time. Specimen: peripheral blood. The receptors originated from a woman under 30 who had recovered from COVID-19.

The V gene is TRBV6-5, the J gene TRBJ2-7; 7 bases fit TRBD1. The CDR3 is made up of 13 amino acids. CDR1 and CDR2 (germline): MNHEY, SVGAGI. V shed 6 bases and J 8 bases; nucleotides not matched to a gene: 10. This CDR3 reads CASRLNRGTKQYV. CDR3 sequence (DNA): TGTGCCAGCAGGTTGAACAGGGGTACGAAGCAGTACGTC.

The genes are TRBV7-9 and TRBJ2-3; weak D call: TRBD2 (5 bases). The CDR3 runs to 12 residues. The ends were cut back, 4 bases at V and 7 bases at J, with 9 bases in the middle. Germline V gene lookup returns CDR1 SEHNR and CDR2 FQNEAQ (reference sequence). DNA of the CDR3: TGTGCCAGCAGCTCAGACTACAATACGCAGTATTTT. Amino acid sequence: CASSSDYNTQYF.

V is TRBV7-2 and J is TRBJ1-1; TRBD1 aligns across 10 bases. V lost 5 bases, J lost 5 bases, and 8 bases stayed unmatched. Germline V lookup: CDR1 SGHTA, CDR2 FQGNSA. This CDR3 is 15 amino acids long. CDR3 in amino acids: CASSPRTGGSTEAFF. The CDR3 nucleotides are TGTGCCAGCAGCCCTCGGACAGGGGGGAGTACTGAAGCTTTCTTT. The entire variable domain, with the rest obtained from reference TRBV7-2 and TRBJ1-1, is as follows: GAGVSQSPSNKVTEKGKDVELRCDPISGHTALYWYRQSLGQGLEFLIYFQGNSAPDKSGLPSDRFSAERTGGSVSTLTIQRTQQEDSAVYLCASSPRTGGSTEAFFGQGTRLTVV.

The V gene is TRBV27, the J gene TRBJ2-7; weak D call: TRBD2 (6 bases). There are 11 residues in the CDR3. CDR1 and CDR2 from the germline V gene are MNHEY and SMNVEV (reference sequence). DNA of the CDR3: TGTGCCAGCAGTTTACCCGGGAGCCAAGGCGTC. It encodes CASSLPGSQGV.

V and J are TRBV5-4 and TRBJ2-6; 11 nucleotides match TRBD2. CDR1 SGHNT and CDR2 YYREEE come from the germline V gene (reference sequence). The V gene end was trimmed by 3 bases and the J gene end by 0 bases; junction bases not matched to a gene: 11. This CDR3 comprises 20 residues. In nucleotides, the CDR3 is TGTGCCAGCAGCTCTGCAAACCTAGCGGGAGGCCCCTCTGGGGCCAACGTCCTGACTTTC. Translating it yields CASSSANLAGGPSGANVLTF. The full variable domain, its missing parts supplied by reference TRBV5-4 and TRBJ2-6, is ETGVTQSPTHLIKTRGQQVTLRCSSQSGHNTVSWYQQALGQGPQFIFQYYREEENGRGNFPPRFSGLQFPNYSSELNVNALELDDSALYLCASSSANLAGGPSGANVLTFGAGSRLTVL.

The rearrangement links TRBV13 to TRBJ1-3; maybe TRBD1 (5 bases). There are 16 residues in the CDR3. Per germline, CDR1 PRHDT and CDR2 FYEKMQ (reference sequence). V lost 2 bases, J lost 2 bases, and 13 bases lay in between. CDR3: CASSLWGSLAGNTIYF. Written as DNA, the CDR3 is TGTGCCAGCAGCTTATGGGGCAGCCTGGCTGGAAACACCATATATTTT.

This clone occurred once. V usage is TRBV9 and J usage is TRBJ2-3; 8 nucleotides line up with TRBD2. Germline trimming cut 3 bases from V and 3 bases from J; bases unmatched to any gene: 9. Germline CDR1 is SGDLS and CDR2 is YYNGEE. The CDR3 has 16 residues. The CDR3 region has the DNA TGTGCCAGCAGCGCAAGAGCGGGAGAGCGTACAGATACGCAGTATTTT. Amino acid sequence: CASSARAGERTDTQYF.

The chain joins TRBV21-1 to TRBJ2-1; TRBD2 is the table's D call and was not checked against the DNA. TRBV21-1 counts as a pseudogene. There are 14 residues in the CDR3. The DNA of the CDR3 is TGTGCCAGCAGCAAAACCGGGACTAGAGCCGAGCAGTTCTTC. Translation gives CASSKTGTRAEQFF.

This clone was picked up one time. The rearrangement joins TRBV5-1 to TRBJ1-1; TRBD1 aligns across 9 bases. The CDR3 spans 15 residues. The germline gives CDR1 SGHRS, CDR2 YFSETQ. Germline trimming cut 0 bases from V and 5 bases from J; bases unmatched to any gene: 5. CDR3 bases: TGCGCCAGCAGCTTGGGAACAGGGGGCCGAACTGAAGCTTTCTTT. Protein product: CASSLGTGGRTEAFF.

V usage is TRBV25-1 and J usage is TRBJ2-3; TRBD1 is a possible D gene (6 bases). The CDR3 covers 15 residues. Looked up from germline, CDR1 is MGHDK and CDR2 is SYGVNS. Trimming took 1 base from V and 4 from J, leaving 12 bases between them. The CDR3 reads CASSEFGGSADTQYF. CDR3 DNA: TGTGCCAGCAGTGAATTTGGGGGCTCGGCAGATACGCAGTATTTT.

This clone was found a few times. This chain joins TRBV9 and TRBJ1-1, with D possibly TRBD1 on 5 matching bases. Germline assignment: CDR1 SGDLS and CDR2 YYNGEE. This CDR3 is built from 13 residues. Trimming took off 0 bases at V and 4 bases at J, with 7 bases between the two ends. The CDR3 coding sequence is TGTGCCAGCAGCGTAGGACAGAGCACTGAAGCTTTCTTT. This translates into CASSVGQSTEAFF.

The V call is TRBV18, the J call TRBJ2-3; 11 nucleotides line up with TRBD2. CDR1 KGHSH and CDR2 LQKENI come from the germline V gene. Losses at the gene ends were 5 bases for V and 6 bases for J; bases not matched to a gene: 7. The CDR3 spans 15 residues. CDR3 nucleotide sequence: TGTGCCAGCTCATCCCTACTAGCGGGAGTGGATACGCAGTATTTT. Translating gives CASSSLLAGVDTQYF.

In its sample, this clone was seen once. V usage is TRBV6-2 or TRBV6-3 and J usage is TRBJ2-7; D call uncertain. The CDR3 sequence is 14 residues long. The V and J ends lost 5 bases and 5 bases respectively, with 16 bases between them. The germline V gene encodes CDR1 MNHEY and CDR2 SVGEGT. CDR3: CASSLHNVINEQYV. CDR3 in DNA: TGTGCCAGCAGTCTCCACAACGTTATAAACGAGCAGTACGTC.

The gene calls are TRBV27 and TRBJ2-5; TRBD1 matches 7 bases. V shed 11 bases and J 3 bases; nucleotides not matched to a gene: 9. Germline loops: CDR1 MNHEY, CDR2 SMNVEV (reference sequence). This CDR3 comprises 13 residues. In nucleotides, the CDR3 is TGTGCCCGCCCCGATGACAGGGAAGAGACCCAGTACTTC. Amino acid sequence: CARPDDREETQYF.

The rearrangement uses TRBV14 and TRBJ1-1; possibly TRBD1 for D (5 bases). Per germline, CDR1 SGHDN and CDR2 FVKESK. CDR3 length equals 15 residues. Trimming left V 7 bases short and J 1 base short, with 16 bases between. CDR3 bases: TGTGCCAGCAACGGGGGTATAGGCTGGAACACTGAAGCTTTCTTT. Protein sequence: CASNGGIGWNTEAFF.

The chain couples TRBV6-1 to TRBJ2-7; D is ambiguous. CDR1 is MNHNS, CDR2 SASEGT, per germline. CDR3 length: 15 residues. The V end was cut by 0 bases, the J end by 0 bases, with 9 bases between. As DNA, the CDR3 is TGTGCCAGCAGTGAAGCGGCCCGGAGCTCCTACGAGCAGTACGTC. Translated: CASSEAARSSYEQYV.

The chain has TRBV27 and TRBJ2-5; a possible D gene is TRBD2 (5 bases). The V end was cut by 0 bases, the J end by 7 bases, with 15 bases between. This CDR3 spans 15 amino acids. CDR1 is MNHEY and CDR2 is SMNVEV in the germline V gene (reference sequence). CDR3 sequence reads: CASSLSPSPSGTQYF. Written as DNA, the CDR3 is TGTGCCAGCAGTTTATCGCCTAGCCCGTCAGGGACCCAGTACTTC.

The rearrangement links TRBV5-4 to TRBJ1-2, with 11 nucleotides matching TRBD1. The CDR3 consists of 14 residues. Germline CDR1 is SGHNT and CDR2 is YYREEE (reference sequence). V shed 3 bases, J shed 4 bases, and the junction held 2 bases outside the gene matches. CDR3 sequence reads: CASSSGQGAYGYTF. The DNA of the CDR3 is TGTGCCAGCAGCTCAGGACAGGGGGCCTATGGCTACACCTTC. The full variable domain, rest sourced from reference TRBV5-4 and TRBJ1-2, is ETGVTQSPTHLIKTRGQQVTLRCSSQSGHNTVSWYQQALGQGPQFIFQYYREEENGRGNFPPRFSGLQFPNYSSELNVNALELDDSALYLCASSSGQGAYGYTFGSGTRLTVV.

The CDR3 loop reads CASSVESSHGYTF. CDR3 in DNA: TGTGCCAGCAGCGTAGAGAGTAGCCATGGCTACACCTTC. The V call is TRBV9, the J call TRBJ1-2; unclear D gene. Trimming removed 0 bases from V and 6 bases from J, with 9 bases in between. Germline V CDR1 and CDR2: SGDLS, YYNGEE. The CDR3 contains 13 residues.